The T cell receptor (beta chain) under discussion was sequenced for a study of cytomegalovirus exposure and HLA in healthy donors. Study findings and constraints: It is likely that the observed cluster of highly shared sequence variants was a sequencing artifact. In vitro checks showed that a few CMV-associated chains really do target CMV antigens. For TCR beta chains, V- and J-gene trimming was later linked to a missense DCLRE1C variant. Segments of the TCR beta V type were, in most cases, productive about 90% or about 30% of the time in an earlier analysis.

On this clone: Its matching antigen is unknown.

Trimming removed 1 base at V and 1 base at J, with 13 bases between. Germline CDR1 reads SQVTM; CDR2 reads ANQGSEA. CDR3 length equals 15 residues. The PCR was carried out with 60 Vbeta primers and 13 Jbeta primers. Here immunoSEQ multiplex PCR was the method, and the copy in TCRdb shows in-frame clones only, minus some. The sample shows about 180,000 clones, approximately 80% of them seen only once. The sequenced sample consisted of PBMCs. The genes are TRBV29-1 and TRBJ1-1; D is unresolved. The origin of this receptor is a young man in good health and CMV-seronegative. The CDR3 protein is CSVEVWAGQNTEAFF. The CDR3 nucleotides read TGCAGCGTTGAAGTGTGGGCGGGTCAGAACACTGAAGCTTTCTTT.